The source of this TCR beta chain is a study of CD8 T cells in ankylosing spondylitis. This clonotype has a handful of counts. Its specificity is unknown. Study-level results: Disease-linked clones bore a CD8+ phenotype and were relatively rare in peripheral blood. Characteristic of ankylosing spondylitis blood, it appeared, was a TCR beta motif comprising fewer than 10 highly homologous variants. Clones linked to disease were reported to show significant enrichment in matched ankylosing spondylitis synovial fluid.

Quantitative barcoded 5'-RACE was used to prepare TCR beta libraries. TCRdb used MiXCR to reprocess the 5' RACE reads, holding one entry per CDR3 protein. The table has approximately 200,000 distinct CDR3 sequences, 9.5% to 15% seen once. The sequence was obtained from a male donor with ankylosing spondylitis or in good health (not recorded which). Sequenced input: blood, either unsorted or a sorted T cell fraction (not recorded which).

The CDR3 is CASSPGLDTGELFF. The CDR3 DNA sequence: TGTGCCAGCAGTCCGGGACTAGACACCGGGGAGCTGTTTTTT. The chain is built from TRBV27 and TRBJ2-2; 8 bases align to TRBD2. V gave up 5 bases and J gave up 3 bases; unmatched junction bases: 2. The CDR3 loop spans 14 amino acids. Germline V gene sequence: CDR1 MNHEY, CDR2 SMNVEV (reference sequence).